This is a list of T cell receptor beta chains from one sample in a study of blood T cell repertoires in COVID-19. Generated by immunoSEQ multiplex PCR, the TCRdb table keeps only in-frame clones and is missing some. This sample has 250,000 to 300,000 clones; 85% to 90% occur once, and the top ten carry less than 20%. What was sequenced was PBMCs or T cells enriched from blood (not recorded which). The receptors originated from a young man who had recovered from COVID-19. CDR3s include the opening cysteine and the closing phenylalanine or tryptophan. D genes are given only for firm matches. Clone size is stated in some rows and not others, as once, few, many or a class when expanded.

d_call	clone_size	v_call	j_call	cdr3_aa	cdr3_nt
.	.	TRBV6-5	TRBJ2-7	CASSYSAGDYYEQYF	TGTGCCAGCAGTTACTCGGCAGGGGACTACTACGAGCAGTACTTC
.	.	TRBV7-9	TRBJ1-2	CASTLNIVYGYTF	TGTGCCAGCACTCTCAATATAGTCTATGGCTACACCTTC
.	few	TRBV3-1/TRBV3-2	TRBJ1-2	CASSNSNYGYTF	TGTGCCAGCAGCAACAGTAACTATGGCTACACCTTC
.	once	TRBV4-1	TRBJ1-4	CASSQVGVTGEKLFF	TGCGCCAGCAGCCAAGTAGGGGTGACGGGCGAAAAACTGTTTTTT
TRBD2	.	TRBV7-2	TRBJ2-7	CASSPWTSDNYEQYF	TGTGCCAGCAGCCCTTGGACTAGCGACAACTACGAGCAGTACTTC
TRBD2	few	TRBV9	TRBJ2-7	CASSVFSGSREQYF	TGTGCCAGCAGCGTTTTTAGCGGGAGTCGGGAGCAGTACTTC
.	.	TRBV7-9	TRBJ2-1	CASIGTRSHNEQFF	TGTGCCAGCATTGGCACACGCTCCCACAATGAGCAGTTCTTC
TRBD1	.	TRBV7-9	TRBJ1-1	CASSLQGGNTEAFF	TGTGCCAGCAGCTTACAGGGGGGCAACACTGAAGCTTTCTTT
TRBD1	.	TRBV19	TRBJ1-2	CASSTGTGDIYGYTF	TGTGCCAGTAGTACCGGGACAGGAGATATATATGGCTACACCTTC
.	.	TRBV29-1	TRBJ2-7	CSVYGKSFGGTTYEQYF	TGCAGCGTCTACGGCAAAAGTTTCGGGGGGACAACCTACGAGCAGTACTTC
TRBD1	.	TRBV18	TRBJ1-1	CASSPGTGQIGEAFF	TGTGCCAGCTCACCAGGGACAGGGCAAATCGGGGAAGCTTTCTTT
.	.	TRBV28	TRBJ1-4	CASSPTVISNEKLFF	TGTGCCAGCAGCCCGACAGTCATTTCTAATGAAAAACTGTTTTTT
.	.	TRBV19	TRBJ2-1	CASSAGFYNEQFF	TGTGCCAGCAGTGCAGGGTTCTACAATGAGCAGTTCTTC
TRBD2	.	TRBV19	TRBJ2-1	CASSLDSGTSGFNEQFF	TGTGCCAGTAGTCTCGATTCCGGGACTAGCGGCTTCAATGAGCAGTTCTTC
TRBD2	.	TRBV7-2	TRBJ2-5	CASSGLVRETQYF	TGTGCCAGCAGTGGACTAGTTAGGGAGACCCAGTACTTC
.	.	TRBV12-3/TRBV12-4	TRBJ2-7	CASSFSLSYEQYF	TGTGCCAGCAGTTTCTCTCTCTCCTACGAGCAGTACTTC
TRBD2	.	TRBV11-2	TRBJ2-1	CASSYSGSPGDEQFF	TGTGCCAGCAGCTATAGCGGGAGCCCCGGCGATGAGCAGTTCTTC
.	.	TRBV24-1	TRBJ1-2	CATSETRGDLGGYTF	TGTGCCACCAGTGAGACCCGGGGGGATCTCGGTGGCTACACCTTC
TRBD2	.	TRBV24-1	TRBJ2-3	CATSDPGLAASTDTQYF	TGTGCCACCAGTGATCCTGGACTAGCGGCTAGCACAGATACGCAGTATTTT
.	.	TRBV3-1/TRBV3-2	TRBJ1-2	CASSQQGRAYGYTF	TGTGCCAGCAGCCAACAGGGGAGAGCCTATGGCTACACCTTC
.	.	TRBV27	TRBJ1-1	CASSFSGREAFF	TGTGCCAGCAGCTTTAGCGGGAGGGAAGCTTTCTTT
.	.	TRBV5-1	TRBJ1-5	CASRFEPNQPQHF	TGCGCCAGCAGGTTTGAGCCTAATCAGCCCCAGCATTTT